Sequencing of this T cell receptor (beta chain) was carried out in a study of beta chain features in type 1 diabetes. Study-level findings and limits: PCR might show a preference for shorter templates, equally across patients and controls. A greater similarity of naive, central memory and Treg TCRB repertoires was seen among patients than among healthy donors.

This clone was observed a few times. Its antigen is undetermined. Germline is not matched at one junction end, which may reflect a read error. CDR1 and CDR2 from the germline V gene are SGHRS and YFSETQ. This CDR3 has 17 residues. Of the isolated RNA, all was reverse transcribed, and so the sequenced material was expressed TCRB transcripts. Read counts averaged around 3.9 million for samples of naive, central memory and regulatory T cells. TCRdb's copy holds only in-frame clones and misses some; the assay was immunoSEQ multiplex PCR. The repertoire has approximately 160,000 clones, over 7.5% of them found once; the top ten carry 2.3%. Every donor provided one heparinised blood draw, which averaged approximately 120 mL.

Source material: central memory CD4+ T cells from blood. The genes are TRBV5-1 and TRBJ2-2; 11 positions match TRBD2. This TCR was sampled from a woman aged 18 to 35 in good health. The CDR3 is CASSLGTSGDRSGELFF. The CDR3 bases are TGCGCCAGCAGTTTGGGGACTAGCGGAGACCGTTCCGGGGAGCTGTTTTTT.